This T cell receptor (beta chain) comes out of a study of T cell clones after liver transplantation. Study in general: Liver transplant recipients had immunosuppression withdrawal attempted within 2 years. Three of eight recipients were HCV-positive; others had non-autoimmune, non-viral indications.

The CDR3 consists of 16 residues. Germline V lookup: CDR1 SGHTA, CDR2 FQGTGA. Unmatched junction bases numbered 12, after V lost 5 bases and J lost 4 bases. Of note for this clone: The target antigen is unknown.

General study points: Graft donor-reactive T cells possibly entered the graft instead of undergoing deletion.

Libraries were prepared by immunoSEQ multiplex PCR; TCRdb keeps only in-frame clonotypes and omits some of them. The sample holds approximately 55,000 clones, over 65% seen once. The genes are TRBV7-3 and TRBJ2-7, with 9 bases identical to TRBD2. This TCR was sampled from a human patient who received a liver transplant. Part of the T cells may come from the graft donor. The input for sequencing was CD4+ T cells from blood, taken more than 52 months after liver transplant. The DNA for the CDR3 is TGTGCCAGCAGCCCCCCTTGGGTAGCGGGGGAGTACGAGCAGTACTTC. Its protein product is CASSPPWVAGEYEQYF. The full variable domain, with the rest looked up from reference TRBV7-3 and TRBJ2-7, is GAGVSQTPSNKVTEKGKYVELRCDPISGHTALYWYRQSLGQGPEFLIYFQGTGAADDSGLPNDRFFAVRPEGSVSTLKIQRTERGDSAVYLCASSPPWVAGEYEQYFGPGTRLTVT.